The clone carrying this T cell receptor beta chain was detected only a few times. The data stem from a study of T-cell memory formation after mild COVID-19. TCRdb reanalysed the 5' RACE reads using MiXCR and keeps one entry per CDR3 protein. The sample has a few hundred thousand distinct CDR3 sequences; 20% to 25% are singletons. CDR3 size: 15 residues. Germline V gives CDR1 SGHTA, CDR2 FQGNSA. With V trimmed by 1 base and J by 5 bases, 6 bases remained unmatched. Sample: PBMCs or a T cell subset sorted from them (not recorded which). The J gene is TRBJ2-3, the V gene TRBV7-2; 7 nucleotides align to TRBD2. This sequence was found in a man aged 18 to 29 who had mild COVID-19 (a few samples of this study predate the infection). Cell type and time point are not known. CDR3 in DNA: TGTGCCAGCAGCTTAGACGGGGGGTTAGGAGATACGCAGTATTTT. Translated: CASSLDGGLGDTQYF.